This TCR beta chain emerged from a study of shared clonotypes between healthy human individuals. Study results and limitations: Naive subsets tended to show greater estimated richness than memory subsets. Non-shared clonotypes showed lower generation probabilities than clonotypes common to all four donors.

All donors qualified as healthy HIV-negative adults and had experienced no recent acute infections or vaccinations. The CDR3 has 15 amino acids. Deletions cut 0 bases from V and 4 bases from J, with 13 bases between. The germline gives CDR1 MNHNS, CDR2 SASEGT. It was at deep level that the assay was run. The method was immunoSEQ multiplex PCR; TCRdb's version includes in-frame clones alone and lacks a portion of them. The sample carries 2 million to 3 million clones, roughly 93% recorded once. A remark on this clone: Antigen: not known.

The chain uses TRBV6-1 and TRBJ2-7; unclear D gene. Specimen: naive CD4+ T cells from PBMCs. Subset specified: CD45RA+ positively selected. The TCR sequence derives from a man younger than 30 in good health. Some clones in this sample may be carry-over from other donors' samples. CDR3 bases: TGTGCCAGCAGTGAAGCCGGCCGGGTAAAGTACGAGCAGTACTTC. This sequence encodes CASSEAGRVKYEQYF.